These T cell receptor beta chains were read from a single sample in a study of T cells in Graves' hyperthyroidism and ophthalmopathy. TCRdb processed the multiplex PCR reads anew with MiXCR; each CDR3 protein has one entry. The sample lists about 380,000 distinct CDR3 sequences; less than 20% were seen once. Sequencing input: blood. Every receptor here comes from a man aged 18 to 35 with Graves' ophthalmopathy. Both conserved end residues are part of each CDR3. The D gene is left open where the match is weak. Clone size, where shown, is once, few, many, or a class for clones that have expanded.

size: many
V: TRBV3-1
J: TRBJ2-7
D: TRBD1
CDR3: CASSQEYGTGYEQYF
DNA: TGTGCCAGCAGCCAAGAGTACGGGACAGGCTACGAGCAGTACTTC

size: many
V: TRBV28
J: TRBJ1-6
D: .
CDR3: CASSLYAGVDYNSPLHF
DNA: TGTGCCAGCAGTTTATACGCGGGTGTTGACTATAATTCACCCCTCCACTTT

size: many
V: TRBV5-1
J: TRBJ2-1
D: .
CDR3: CASNLLDNEQFF
DNA: TGCGCCAGCAATCTTCTCGACAATGAGCAGTTCTTC

size: many
V: TRBV12-3/TRBV12-4
J: TRBJ2-7
D: .
CDR3: CASSLSGGGHEQYF
DNA: TGTGCCAGCAGTTTATCTGGGGGTGGGCACGAGCAGTACTTC

size: few
V: TRBV20-1
J: TRBJ2-5
D: TRBD2
CDR3: CTTSVERVETQYF
DNA: TGCACAACTAGCGTTGAACGCGTGGAGACCCAGTACTTC

size: few
V: TRBV29-1
J: TRBJ1-2
D: .
CDR3: CSVESYGYTF
DNA: TGCAGCGTTGAATCTTATGGCTACACCTTC

size: .
V: TRBV6-1
J: TRBJ2-6
D: .
CDR3: CASLHWGSGANVLTF
DNA: TGTGCCAGCCTCCATTGGGGCTCTGGGGCCAACGTCCTGACTTTC

size: many
V: TRBV27
J: TRBJ1-2
D: .
CDR3: CASSRGTVYGYTF
DNA: TGTGCCAGCAGCCGCGGGACGGTTTATGGCTACACCTTC

size: .
V: TRBV9
J: TRBJ2-1
D: TRBD2
CDR3: CASSFGQRGANEQFF
DNA: TGTGCCAGCAGCTTCGGGCAGCGGGGGGCCAATGAGCAGTTCTTC

size: few
V: TRBV19
J: TRBJ2-5
D: TRBD2
CDR3: CASGGDLQETQYF
DNA: TGTGCCAGTGGGGGGGACTTACAAGAGACCCAGTACTTC

size: few
V: TRBV28
J: TRBJ1-5
D: .
CDR3: CASRQFPQPQHF
DNA: TGTGCCAGCCGTCAGTTCCCGCAGCCCCAGCATTTT

size: .
V: TRBV20-1
J: TRBJ1-5
D: .
CDR3: CSARGRGLREPQHF
DNA: TGCAGTGCTAGGGGGAGGGGACTCCGTGAGCCCCAGCATTTT

size: many
V: TRBV2
J: TRBJ1-2
D: .
CDR3: CASSEMGLLGGYTF
DNA: TGTGCCAGCAGTGAAATGGGTTTGCTCGGTGGCTACACCTTC

size: .
V: TRBV9
J: TRBJ1-1
D: .
CDR3: CASSVEGTDTEAFF
DNA: TGTGCCAGCAGCGTAGAAGGTACGGACACTGAAGCTTTCTTT

size: few
V: TRBV3-1
J: TRBJ2-7
D: TRBD2
CDR3: CASQAFSGTYEQYF
DNA: TGTGCCAGCCAGGCGTTTAGCGGGACCTACGAGCAGTACTTC

size: many
V: TRBV6-1
J: TRBJ2-7
D: .
CDR3: CASTPQSDSSYEQYF
DNA: TGTGCCAGCACCCCCCAAAGTGACAGTTCCTACGAGCAGTACTTC

size: few
V: TRBV13
J: TRBJ1-5
D: .
CDR3: CASSLHRLGGASNQPQHF
DNA: TGTGCCAGCAGCTTACACCGTTTGGGGGGCGCAAGCAATCAGCCCCAGCATTTT

size: few
V: TRBV27
J: TRBJ2-7
D: TRBD1
CDR3: CASAGPGQRLTGSTYEQYF
DNA: TGTGCCAGCGCTGGGCCGGGACAGAGACTTACCGGGTCTACCTACGAGCAGTACTTC

size: few
V: TRBV20-1
J: TRBJ1-5
D: .
CDR3: CSAIQGRVDQPQHF
DNA: TGCAGTGCTATTCAGGGGCGGGTCGATCAGCCCCAGCATTTT

size: many
V: TRBV4-1
J: TRBJ1-5
D: TRBD1
CDR3: CASSQDGTGFVQPQHF
DNA: TGCGCCAGCAGCCAAGATGGGACAGGGTTTGTTCAGCCCCAGCATTTT

size: few
V: TRBV6-5
J: TRBJ2-7
D: TRBD2
CDR3: CASSYFSGGARREQYF
DNA: TGTGCCAGCAGTTACTTTAGCGGGGGGGCGCGGCGAGAGCAGTACTTC

size: few
V: TRBV19
J: TRBJ2-7
D: .
CDR3: CASSIERTLAGKQYF
DNA: TGTGCCAGTAGTATTGAACGGACGCTTGCCGGGAAGCAGTACTTC

size: few
V: TRBV20-1
J: TRBJ2-5
D: .
CDR3: CSANTRGKTQYF
DNA: TGCAGTGCCAACACCAGGGGCAAGACCCAGTACTTC

size: many
V: TRBV2
J: TRBJ2-6
D: .
CDR3: CASSPGLSGANVLTF
DNA: TGTGCCAGCAGTCCGGGGCTCTCTGGGGCCAACGTCCTGACTTTC

size: many
V: TRBV11-2
J: TRBJ2-3
D: TRBD2
CDR3: CASSGGRGGVADTQYF
DNA: TGTGCCAGCAGCGGCGGACGGGGGGGGGTGGCAGATACGCAGTATTTT

size: few
V: TRBV27
J: TRBJ1-6
D: .
CDR3: CASRDVASQALHF
DNA: TGTGCCAGCCGGGACGTTGCTTCGCAGGCCCTCCACTTT

size: many
V: TRBV7-6
J: TRBJ1-4
D: TRBD1
CDR3: CASSPSGGSEKLFF
DNA: TGTGCCAGCAGTCCCTCAGGGGGCAGTGAAAAACTGTTTTTT

size: many
V: TRBV5-1
J: TRBJ1-2
D: .
CDR3: CASKDGTDYGYTF
DNA: TGCGCCAGCAAGGACGGGACGGACTATGGCTACACCTTC

size: .
V: TRBV5-1
J: TRBJ1-4
D: .
CDR3: CASSATGYNEKLFF
DNA: TGCGCCAGCAGCGCCACAGGTTACAATGAAAAACTGTTTTTT

size: many
V: TRBV12-3/TRBV12-4
J: TRBJ2-2
D: .
CDR3: CASSLKDSHTGELFF
DNA: TGTGCCAGCAGTTTGAAGGACTCCCACACCGGGGAGCTGTTTTTT

size: .
V: TRBV30
J: TRBJ2-4
D: TRBD2
CDR3: CAWSVHSTSGRPGFAKNIQYF
DNA: TGTGCCTGGAGTGTACACTCTACTAGCGGGAGGCCGGGGTTCGCCAAAAACATTCAGTACTTC

size: many
V: TRBV6-1
J: TRBJ1-2
D: .
CDR3: CASIGRSRERILYGYTF
DNA: TGTGCCAGCATCGGAAGGTCCAGGGAGAGGATCCTATATGGCTACACCTTC

size: .
V: TRBV27
J: TRBJ1-2
D: .
CDR3: CASSPRAPAGYTF
DNA: TGTGCCAGCAGCCCAAGGGCCCCTGCGGGCTACACCTTC

size: many
V: TRBV3-1
J: TRBJ1-5
D: .
CDR3: CASSQAGQSNQPQHF
DNA: TGTGCCAGCAGCCAGGCCGGACAGAGCAATCAGCCCCAGCATTTT

size: .
V: TRBV9
J: TRBJ2-5
D: .
CDR3: CASSVSGQETQYF
DNA: TGTGCCAGCAGCGTTAGTGGGCAAGAGACCCAGTACTTC